The 19 T cell receptor beta chains listed next were all sequenced from one sample in a study of T cell repertoires in cytomegalovirus infection. In TCRdb, the reads were re-called with MiXCR into one record per CDR3 protein. The repertoire consists of around 490,000 distinct CDR3 sequences, with about a quarter occurring once and the leading ten covering around 14%. Sample: PBMCs. These TCRs come from a human donor in good health (CMV status not recorded). Some clones in this sample may be carry-over from other donors' samples.

CDR3 amino acids: CASSQDSTGYEQYF. CDR3 DNA sequence: TGCGCCAGCAGCCAAGATTCGACCGGTTACGAGCAGTACTTC. The chain uses TRBV4-1 and TRBJ2-7; no clear D gene. The V end lost 0 bases, the J end lost 4 bases, and 10 bases lay between the germline ends. The CDR3 totals 14 residues. Germline CDR1 reads MGHRA; CDR2 reads YSYEKL.

J is TRBJ1-1 and V is TRBV6-6; possibly TRBD1 for D (5 bases). V lost 2 bases and J lost 7, with 14 bases in between. The CDR3 extends over 14 amino acids. From germline, CDR1 is MNHNY and CDR2 SVGAGI (reference sequence). The CDR3 DNA reads TGTGCCAGCAGTTACCCGCAAGGGGCGATTGAAGCTTTCTTT. Amino acids: CASSYPQGAIEAFF.

V is TRBV6-5 and J is TRBJ2-5; D assignment may be TRBD1 or TRBD2 (5 bases each). The V gene lost 0 bases and the J gene lost 2 bases, with 10 bases spanning the gap. Germline CDR1 MNHEY, CDR2 SVGAGI. The CDR3 is made up of 15 amino acids. CDR3 in DNA: TGTGCCAGCAGTTACTCGGGGACGGCACAAGAGACCCAGTACTTC. Its protein is CASSYSGTAQETQYF.

The CDR3 DNA is TGTGCCAGCAGTCCGGACAGCCCTCTAAAGTATGGCTACACCTTC. This encodes CASSPDSPLKYGYTF. The chain combines TRBV27 with TRBJ1-2, with a possible D match to TRBD1 (6 bases). Germline values: CDR1 MNHEY, CDR2 SMNVEV (reference sequence). V lost 5 bases and J 5 bases, leaving 18 bases between the germline ends. This CDR3 is built from 15 residues.

The chain carries TRBV5-1 and TRBJ2-1, with 7 bases aligning to TRBD2. V was clipped by 4 bases and J by 4 bases; unmatched bases: 8. Germline V gene lookup returns CDR1 SGHRS and CDR2 YFSETQ. The CDR3 extends over 15 amino acids. DNA of the CDR3: TGCGCCAGCAGCGGCTCTAGCGGATTATACAATGAGCAGTTCTTC. It yields the protein CASSGSSGLYNEQFF.

The V gene is TRBV11-3, the J gene TRBJ2-1; TRBD1 aligns across 7 bases. The CDR3 is 15 amino acids. J was trimmed by 4 bases and V by 7 bases; bases with no gene match: 10. Germline CDR1 SGHNT, CDR2 YENEEA. This chain's CDR3 is CASNYNTGVYNEQFF. CDR3 nucleotides: TGTGCCAGCAACTATAATACAGGGGTATACAATGAGCAGTTCTTC.

The table lists this clonotype with many counts. CDR3 in DNA: TGTGCCAGCAGCTCGGGAAGAGGACAGCAAGAGACCCAGTACTTC. Encoded protein: CASSSGRGQQETQYF. This chain joins TRBV7-2 and TRBJ2-5, with D perhaps TRBD1 (6 bases). Deletions cut 4 bases from V and 2 bases from J, with 14 bases between. Germline-derived CDR1 and CDR2 are SGHTA and FQGNSA. This CDR3 has 15 residues. Supplemented by reference TRBV7-2 and TRBJ2-5, the full variable domain reads GAGVSQSPSNKVTEKGKDVELRCDPISGHTALYWYRQSLGQGLEFLIYFQGNSAPDKSGLPSDRFSAERTGGSVSTLTIQRTQQEDSAVYLCASSSGRGQQETQYFGPGTRLLVL.

This clonotype was seen at least ten times. The chain links TRBV7-8 to TRBJ2-3; D is unclear. Trimming left V 0 bases short and J 2 bases short, with 3 bases between. The CDR3 totals 13 residues. Germline CDR1 and CDR2: SGHVS and FQNEAQ. The CDR3 is CASSLAFTDTQYF. DNA of the CDR3: TGTGCCAGCAGCTTAGCCTTCACAGATACGCAGTATTTT.

This clonotype has more than one count but fewer than ten. The J gene is TRBJ2-5, the V gene TRBV27; 7 nucleotides line up with TRBD2. The CDR3 has 16 amino acids. J gave up 2 bases and V 6 bases, and 12 bases lay outside the gene matches. Germline V gives CDR1 MNHEY, CDR2 SMNVEV (reference sequence). DNA for the CDR3: TGTGCCAGCAGGAAATTATTGGGGACTACACAAGAGACCCAGTACTTC. The encoded protein is CASRKLLGTTQETQYF.

The chain uses TRBV7-9 and TRBJ2-1; a weak D match, TRBD1 (5 bases). The V end lost 5 bases, the J end lost 2 bases, and 13 bases lay between the germline ends. Germline values: CDR1 SEHNR, CDR2 FQNEAQ (reference sequence). This CDR3 comprises 15 residues. The CDR3 protein is CASSLPTVTYNEQFF. The CDR3 DNA follows: TGTGCCAGCAGCCTTCCGACAGTAACCTACAATGAGCAGTTCTTC. Drawing the rest from reference TRBV7-9 and TRBJ2-1, the complete variable domain is DTGVSQNPRHKITKRGQNVTFRCDPISEHNRLYWYRQTLGQGPEFLTYFQNEAQLEKSRLLSDRFSAERPKGSFSTLEIQRTEQGDSAMYLCASSLPTVTYNEQFFGPGTRLTVL.

The chain recombines TRBV9 with TRBJ2-3; D is unresolved. The length of the CDR3 is 16 residues. Trimming removed 2 bases at V and 1 base at J, with 14 bases between. Looked up from germline, CDR1 is SGDLS and CDR2 is YYNGEE. DNA of the CDR3: TGTGCCAGCAGCGTCCGGACGGGCCAGGGCACAGATACGCAGTATTTT. Its translation is CASSVRTGQGTDTQYF.

This clonotype was seen many times. The chain is built from TRBV6-1 and TRBJ1-5, with 7 positions matching TRBD1. The germline CDR1 and CDR2 sequences are MNHNS and SASEGT. This CDR3 region has 16 residues. V shed 8 bases and J 2 bases; nucleotides not matched to a gene: 12. The CDR3 bases are TGTGCCAGCGGGAAGGCAGGGGGTGGCGGCAATCAGCCCCAGCATTTT. This translates into CASGKAGGGGNQPQHF.

This clonotype was observed at least ten times. The rearrangement links TRBV7-2 to TRBJ2-1, with TRBD2 as a possible D gene (6 bases). Germline loops: CDR1 SGHTA, CDR2 FQGNSA. The CDR3 contains 11 residues. V lost 10 bases and J lost 8, with 12 bases in between. The CDR3 bases are TGTGCCACCCGGAGGGGTCATGAGCAGTTCTTC. It yields the protein CATRRGHEQFF.

The chain employs TRBV11-2 and TRBJ2-5; 7 bases line up with TRBD2. Germline assignment: CDR1 SGHAT and CDR2 FQNNGV. Trimming took 4 bases from V and 2 from J; bases not matched to a gene: 7. The CDR3 is made up of 15 amino acids. CDR3 protein: CASSYPAGEQETQYF. CDR3 in DNA: TGTGCCAGCAGCTATCCGGCGGGAGAGCAAGAGACCCAGTACTTC.

The V call is TRBV28, the J call TRBJ2-2, with 12 bases that match TRBD2. CDR1 is MDHEN and CDR2 is SYDVKM in the germline V gene. There are 15 residues in the CDR3. Trimming cost V 6 bases and J 5 bases; bases outside gene matches: 4. CDR3 bases: TGTGCCAGCAGACTAGCGGGAGGATGGACCGGGGAGCTGTTTTTT. Translated: CASRLAGGWTGELFF.

The chain joins TRBV30 to TRBJ1-2, with D maybe TRBD1 (5 bases). Trimming pared 1 base from V and 8 bases from J, leaving 11 bases between. This CDR3 contains 12 residues. The germline V gene has CDR1 GTSNPN and CDR2 SVGIG (reference sequence). DNA of the CDR3: TGTGCCTGGAGTGGGGGGGGATGGGGCTACACCTTC. The encoded protein is CAWSGGGWGYTF.

This sequence joins TRBV14 and TRBJ2-1; 7 positions agree with TRBD2. Trimming cost V 4 bases and J 6 bases; bases outside gene matches: 12. Germline V gene lookup returns CDR1 SGHDN and CDR2 FVKESK. CDR3 size: 16 residues. Written as DNA, the CDR3 is TGTGCCAGCAGCCCCCAGGCGGGAGTATCGGCCAATGAGCAGTTCTTC. It specifies CASSPQAGVSANEQFF.

This clonotype was observed at least ten times. CDR3 sequence: CASSFSGTSGSDTQYF. The CDR3 nucleotides are TGTGCCAGCAGCTTCTCCGGGACTAGCGGATCAGATACGCAGTATTTT. The rearrangement joins TRBV7-2 to TRBJ2-3, with 11 nucleotides matching TRBD2. The germline V gene has CDR1 SGHTA and CDR2 FQGNSA. Losses at the gene ends were 3 bases for V and 4 bases for J; bases not matched to a gene: 6. This CDR3 comprises 16 residues. Using reference TRBV7-2 and TRBJ2-3 for the parts outside the CDR3, the full variable domain is GAGVSQSPSNKVTEKGKDVELRCDPISGHTALYWYRQSLGQGLEFLIYFQGNSAPDKSGLPSDRFSAERTGGSVSTLTIQRTQQEDSAVYLCASSFSGTSGSDTQYFGPGTRLTVL.

V gene TRBV9 combines with J gene TRBJ1-1; D is unresolved. The germline gives CDR1 SGDLS, CDR2 YYNGEE. V lost 3 bases, J lost 12 bases, and 18 bases lay in between. This CDR3 has 13 amino acids. The CDR3 region is CASSAEPTRQSFF. As DNA, the CDR3 is TGTGCCAGCAGCGCAGAGCCGACTCGGCAGTCTTTCTTT.